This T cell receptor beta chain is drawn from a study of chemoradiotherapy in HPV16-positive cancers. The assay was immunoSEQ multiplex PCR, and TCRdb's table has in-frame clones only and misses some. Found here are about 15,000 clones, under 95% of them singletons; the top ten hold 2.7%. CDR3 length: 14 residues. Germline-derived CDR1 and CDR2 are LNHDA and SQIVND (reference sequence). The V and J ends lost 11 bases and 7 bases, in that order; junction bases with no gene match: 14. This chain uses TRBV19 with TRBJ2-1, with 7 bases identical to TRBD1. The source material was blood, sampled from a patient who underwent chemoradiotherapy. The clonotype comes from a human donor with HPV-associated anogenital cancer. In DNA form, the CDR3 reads TGTGCCGTGGCCAACCGACAGGGTCGGAATGAGCAGTTCTTC. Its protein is CAVANRQGRNEQFF. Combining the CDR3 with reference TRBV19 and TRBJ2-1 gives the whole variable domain DGGITQSPKYLFRKEGQNVTLSCEQNLNHDAMYWYRQDPGQGLRLIYYSQIVNDFQKGDIAEGYSVSREKKESFPLTVTSAQKNPTAFYLCAVANRQGRNEQFFGPGTRLTVL.